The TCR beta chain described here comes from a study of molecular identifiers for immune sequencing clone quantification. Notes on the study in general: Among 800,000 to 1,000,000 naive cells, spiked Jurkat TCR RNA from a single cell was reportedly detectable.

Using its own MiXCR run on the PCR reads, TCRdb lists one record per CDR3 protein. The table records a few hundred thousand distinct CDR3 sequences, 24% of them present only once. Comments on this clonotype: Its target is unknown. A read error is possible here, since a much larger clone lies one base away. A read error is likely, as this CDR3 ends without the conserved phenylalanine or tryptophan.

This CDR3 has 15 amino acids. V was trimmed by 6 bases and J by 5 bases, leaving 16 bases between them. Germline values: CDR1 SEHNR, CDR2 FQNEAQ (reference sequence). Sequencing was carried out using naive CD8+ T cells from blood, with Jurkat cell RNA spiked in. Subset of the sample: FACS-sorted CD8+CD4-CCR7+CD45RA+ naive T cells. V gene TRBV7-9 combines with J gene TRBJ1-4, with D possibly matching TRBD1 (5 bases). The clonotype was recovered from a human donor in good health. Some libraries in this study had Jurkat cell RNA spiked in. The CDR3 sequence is CASSSDRRGNEKLFS. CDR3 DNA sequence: TGTGCCAGCAGTTCAGACAGACGAGGAAATGAAAAACTGTTTTCT.